One sample yielded the 25 T cell receptor beta chains listed below, sequenced in a study of blood T cell repertoires in COVID-19. Measured with immunoSEQ multiplex PCR; TCRdb has only the in-frame clones, and not every one. This table has over 250,000 clones, roughly 85% appearing once. Sequenced material: peripheral blood. Receptors were obtained from a man in his fifties with active or convalescent COVID-19.

The rearrangement joins TRBV12-3 or TRBV12-4 to TRBJ1-5, with D uncertain. Trimming stripped 6 bases from V and 7 bases from J, with 13 bases between. This CDR3 contains 13 residues. In DNA form, the CDR3 reads TGTGCCAGCAGACCGGCGGAGGGCCAGCCCCAGCATTTT. Its protein is CASRPAEGQPQHF.

The rearrangement joins TRBV18 to TRBJ1-4; 7 bases align to TRBD1. Germline loops: CDR1 KGHSH, CDR2 LQKENI. This CDR3 comprises 15 residues. With V trimmed by 3 bases and J by 0 bases, 1 base remained unmatched. The CDR3 spells CASSPTGATNEKLFF. Here the CDR3 DNA reads TGTGCCAGCTCACCTACAGGGGCAACTAATGAAAAACTGTTTTTT.

The genes are TRBV7-2 and TRBJ1-1; 7 bases are a match to TRBD1. The CDR3 runs to 16 residues. Germline assignment: CDR1 SGHTA and CDR2 FQGNSA. J gave up 0 bases and V 6 bases, and 10 bases lay outside the gene matches. The CDR3 region has the DNA TGTGCCAGCAGTTCCGACAGGGTGGGGGTGAACACTGAAGCTTTCTTT. It specifies CASSSDRVGVNTEAFF.

This clone was seen only a few times. This chain links TRBV5-1 with TRBJ1-1; TRBD1 agrees at 11 bases. CDR3 size: 15 residues. Per the germline V gene, CDR1 is SGHRS and CDR2 is YFSETQ. V lost 6 bases to trimming and J lost 6 bases; unmatched junction nucleotides: 10. The CDR3: CASKRAGQGVPEAFF. CDR3 sequence (DNA): TGCGCCAGCAAAAGGGCGGGACAGGGGGTTCCTGAAGCTTTCTTT.

The rearrangement joins TRBV7-9 to TRBJ2-1, with D hard to call. Between the trimmed V and J ends, which lost 7 bases and 4 bases, there was a span of 14 bases. Germline assignment: CDR1 SEHNR and CDR2 FQNEAQ (reference sequence). This CDR3 has 14 residues. CDR3 coding DNA: TGTGCCAGCACCCCCGTACAAAGATACAATGAGCAGTTCTTC. Protein: CASTPVQRYNEQFF.

In its sample, this clone was seen a few times. This chain uses TRBV5-8 with TRBJ2-1, with D possibly matching TRBD1 (6 bases). Germline V gives CDR1 SGHTS, CDR2 YDEGEE. The CDR3 sequence is 13 residues long. V was clipped by 4 bases and J by 6 bases, with 11 bases between them. CDR3 sequence: CASSLRGGNEQFF. The CDR3 coding sequence is TGTGCCAGCAGCCTCAGAGGGGGCAATGAGCAGTTCTTC.

The chain joins TRBV5-1 to TRBJ2-5, with TRBD2 identical over 7 bases. CDR1 is SGHRS, CDR2 YFSETQ, per germline. J gave up 4 bases and V 6 bases, and 15 bases lay outside the gene matches. The CDR3 runs 16 residues. Here the CDR3 DNA reads TGCGCCAGCACGCTCGGGACGAGACTAGCAGGAGAGACCCAGTACTTC. Translation gives CASTLGTRLAGETQYF.

The V call is TRBV5-4, the J call TRBJ2-3; 8 bases agree with TRBD2. CDR3 length: 15 residues. The V gene end was trimmed by 0 bases and the J gene end by 2 bases; junction bases not matched to a gene: 2. CDR1 is SGHNT and CDR2 is YYREEE in the germline V gene (reference sequence). This CDR3 is CASSLGLAHTDTQYF. CDR3 DNA: TGTGCCAGCAGCTTGGGACTAGCGCACACAGATACGCAGTATTTT.

The chain couples TRBV10-1 to TRBJ2-1; 12 positions agree with TRBD2. The V segment lost 0 bases and the J segment 7 bases; nucleotides outside the gene matches: 1. CDR3 length: 15 amino acids. Germline V CDR1 and CDR2: WNHNN, SYGVQD (reference sequence). The CDR3 nucleotides read TGCGCCAGCAGTGAGTCTACTAGCGGGGGGAATGAGCAGTTCTTC. This sequence encodes CASSESTSGGNEQFF.

The chain carries TRBV9 and TRBJ2-7; tentatively, D is TRBD2 (6 bases). CDR3 size: 16 residues. Deletions cut 1 base from V and 2 bases from J, with 16 bases between. In germline, CDR1 is SGDLS, CDR2 YYNGEE. The CDR3 reads CASSVSVSGFPYEQYF. In nucleotides, the CDR3 is TGTGCCAGCAGCGTATCGGTTAGCGGATTTCCCTACGAGCAGTACTTC.

The J gene is TRBJ1-5, the V gene TRBV29-1, with D possibly TRBD1 on 6 matching bases. V lost 3 bases and J lost 7, with 10 bases in between. This CDR3 contains 12 residues. Germline loops: CDR1 SQVTM, CDR2 ANQGSEA. CDR3 sequence: CSVEIQGQPQHF. CDR3 coding DNA: TGCAGCGTTGAGATACAGGGACAGCCCCAGCATTTT. Full variable domain (outside the CDR3, taken from reference TRBV29-1 and TRBJ1-5): SAVISQKPSRDICQRGTSLTIQCQVDSQVTMMFWYRQQPGQSLTLIATANQGSEATYESGFVIDKFPISRPNLTFSTLTVSNMSPEDSSIYLCSVEIQGQPQHFGDGTRLSIL.

The chain joins TRBV7-3 to TRBJ2-3, with a possible D match to TRBD1 (5 bases). Trimming removed 6 bases at V and 9 bases at J, with 16 bases between. The germline V gene encodes CDR1 SGHTA and CDR2 FQGTGA. This CDR3 region has 13 residues. Written as DNA, the CDR3 is TGTGCCAGCAGTTCCACCCAGGGCCGGACGCAGTATTTT. Protein sequence: CASSSTQGRTQYF.

The V and J genes are TRBV5-8 and TRBJ2-5; a weak D match, TRBD1 (5 bases). Germline V gene lookup returns CDR1 SGHTS and CDR2 YDEGEE. V was clipped by 3 bases and J by 5 bases, with 14 bases between them. CDR3 length equals 14 residues. CDR3 coding DNA: TGTGCCAGCAGCTCCCGGTCAGGGATGGAGACCCAGTACTTC. Residues: CASSSRSGMETQYF.

V gene TRBV7-9 combines with J gene TRBJ1-3; tentatively, D is TRBD1 (6 bases). CDR3 length equals 14 residues. Germline CDR1 is SEHNR and CDR2 is FQNEAQ (reference sequence). V lost 5 bases, J lost 4 bases, and 12 bases lay in between. The CDR3 DNA sequence: TGTGCCAGCAGCATACAGGGCGCGGGAAACACCATATATTTT. Translation: CASSIQGAGNTIYF.

This chain connects TRBV3-1 (or the pseudogene TRBV3-2) to TRBJ1-4; 8 bases are a match to TRBD1. Per the germline V gene, CDR1 is LGHDT and CDR2 is YNNKEL (reference sequence). The CDR3 contains 14 residues. V shed 6 bases and J 13 bases; nucleotides not matched to a gene: 13. CDR3: CASSLPESRGRLFF. The CDR3 bases are TGTGCCAGCAGTCTACCGGAAAGCAGGGGGCGACTGTTTTTT.

This chain links TRBV5-1 with TRBJ2-3, with D tentatively TRBD2 (6 bases). This CDR3 is built from 18 residues. Trimming stripped 0 bases from V and 2 bases from J, with 19 bases between. Per germline, CDR1 SGHRS and CDR2 YFSETQ. CDR3 sequence reads: CASSLAYSLAPSTDTQYF. CDR3 nucleotide sequence: TGCGCCAGCAGCTTGGCCTATTCCCTAGCGCCCTCCACAGATACGCAGTATTTT. Supplemented by reference TRBV5-1 and TRBJ2-3, the full variable domain reads KAGVTQTPRYLIKTRGQQVTLSCSPISGHRSVSWYQQTPGQGLQFLFEYFSETQRNKGNFPGRFSGRQFSNSRSEMNVSTLELGDSALYLCASSLAYSLAPSTDTQYFGPGTRLTVL.

V is TRBV2 and J is TRBJ1-1; D not certain. The germline V gene has CDR1 SNHLY and CDR2 FYNNEI. V gave up 4 bases and J gave up 1 base, with 16 bases separating them. This CDR3 contains 16 residues. CDR3 sequence (DNA): TGTGCCAGCAGTGGACCCCCCGGGAGGTCGAACACTGAAGCTTTCTTT. Amino acid sequence: CASSGPPGRSNTEAFF. The full variable domain, its missing parts supplied by reference TRBV2 and TRBJ1-1, is EPEVTQTPSHQVTQMGQEVILRCVPISNHLYFYWYRQILGQKVEFLVSFYNNEISEKSEIFDDQFSVERPDGSNFTLKIRSTKLEDSAMYFCASSGPPGRSNTEAFFGQGTRLTVV.

The rearrangement uses TRBV28 and TRBJ1-3, with 7 bases identical to TRBD1. The CDR3 covers 15 residues. From germline, CDR1 is MDHEN and CDR2 SYDVKM. V trimming: 2 bases; J trimming: 3 bases; junction bases outside the gene matches: 4. For the CDR3, the DNA is TGTGCCAGCAGTTTAGGCGACAGGGTTGGAAACACCATATATTTT. Encoded protein: CASSLGDRVGNTIYF.

The chain is built from TRBV9 and TRBJ2-3; D not certain. Trimming cost V 2 bases and J 0 bases, with 10 bases left between them. The germline V gene encodes CDR1 SGDLS and CDR2 YYNGEE. This CDR3 region has 15 residues. Written as DNA, the CDR3 is TGTGCCAGCAGCGTCAGGCTAACGAGCACAGATACGCAGTATTTT. Translation: CASSVRLTSTDTQYF.

The J gene is TRBJ1-2, the V gene TRBV19; 8 bases match TRBD1. Germline-derived CDR1 and CDR2 are LNHDA and SQIVND (reference sequence). V shed 7 bases, J shed 2 bases, and the junction held 12 bases outside the gene matches. The CDR3 consists of 16 residues. The CDR3 sequence: CASNSRWTGFNYGYTF. The CDR3 DNA follows: TGTGCCAGTAACTCAAGGTGGACAGGGTTCAACTATGGCTACACCTTC. Combining the CDR3 with reference TRBV19 and TRBJ1-2 gives the whole variable domain DGGITQSPKYLFRKEGQNVTLSCEQNLNHDAMYWYRQDPGQGLRLIYYSQIVNDFQKGDIAEGYSVSREKKESFPLTVTSAQKNPTAFYLCASNSRWTGFNYGYTFGSGTRLTVV.

V is TRBV4-2 and J is TRBJ2-3, with 9 bases identical to TRBD2. With V trimmed by 0 bases and J by 2 bases, 9 bases remained unmatched. Germline V gene lookup returns CDR1 LGHNA and CDR2 YNFKEQ. This CDR3 contains 18 residues. CDR3 loop: CASSQEKVVAGDTDTQYF. CDR3 nucleotide sequence: TGTGCCAGCAGCCAAGAAAAGGTCGTAGCGGGGGACACAGATACGCAGTATTTT.

V is TRBV9 and J is TRBJ1-1, with D hard to call. The length of the CDR3 is 14 residues. The germline V gene encodes CDR1 SGDLS and CDR2 YYNGEE. V was trimmed by 0 bases and J by 6 bases, leaving 12 bases between them. CDR3 region: CASSVGGPVAEAFF. In DNA, the CDR3 is TGTGCCAGCAGCGTAGGTGGGCCAGTCGCTGAAGCTTTCTTT.

This chain uses TRBV11-2 with TRBJ2-5; no clear D gene. This CDR3 region has 13 residues. With 5 bases removed from V and 5 bases from J, the gap between germline ends came to 12 bases. Germline V gene lookup returns CDR1 SGHAT and CDR2 FQNNGV. This CDR3 is CASSRGREETQYF. DNA for the CDR3: TGTGCCAGCAGCAGAGGCAGAGAGGAGACCCAGTACTTC.

J is TRBJ2-7 and V is TRBV6-2 or TRBV6-3; D possibly corresponds to TRBD2 (6 bases). Trimming left V 2 bases short and J 4 bases short, with 15 bases between. CDR3 length: 15 amino acids. Germline assignment: CDR1 MNHEY and CDR2 SVGEGT. CDR3 protein: CASSYGGLAAYEQYF. In DNA form, the CDR3 reads TGTGCCAGCAGTTACGGAGGGTTAGCAGCTTACGAGCAGTACTTC.

The chain links TRBV28 to TRBJ1-4; D gene ambiguous. CDR3 length equals 14 residues. V gave up 3 bases and J gave up 3 bases, with 8 bases separating them. From germline, CDR1 is MDHEN and CDR2 SYDVKM. The CDR3 is CASSFGGSNEKLFF. The CDR3 DNA follows: TGTGCCAGCAGTTTTGGAGGGTCTAATGAAAAACTGTTTTTT.